The 9 T cell receptor beta chains listed next were all sequenced from one sample in a study of cytomegalovirus exposure and HLA in healthy donors (dated by TCRdb to 2016 to 2017). Libraries came from the immunoSEQ multiplex PCR assay. The multiplex PCR relied on a mix of 60 forward primers for TCR Vbeta segments and 13 reverse primers for TCR Jbeta segments. This is the immuneACCESS table as TCRdb keeps it, with only in-frame sequences that have V and J called. A part of the clones is gone; compared with another copy, unresolved V genes explain less than half, and the rest is unexplained. Counted in this sample were roughly 92,000 clones; 65% to 90% of them appeared once. 4.2% of the sample belongs to the ten largest clones. The sequencing input was PBMCs. The receptors come from a woman aged 65 to 85 in good health and CMV-seropositive.

The V call is TRBV7-9, the J call TRBJ1-2; no clear D. This CDR3 region has 14 residues. V was shortened by 3 bases and J by 5 bases, with 13 bases between the two germline ends. The V gene's germline CDR1 is SEHNR and CDR2 FQNEAQ (reference sequence). As DNA, the CDR3 is TGTGCCAGCAGCTTTTTACCCTTCGGGTATGGCTACACCTTC. Protein product: CASSFLPFGYGYTF.

The chain employs TRBV13 and TRBJ2-3; TRBD2 might be the D (7 bases). CDR3 size: 14 residues. Germline V lookup: CDR1 PRHDT, CDR2 FYEKMQ (reference sequence). The V and J ends lost 5 bases and 5 bases respectively, with 14 bases between them. DNA of the CDR3: TGTGCCAGCAGCCCTGGGGGGGGGCGAGATACGCAGTATTTT. Protein sequence: CASSPGGGRDTQYF.

The gene calls are TRBV11-3 and TRBJ2-1, with D possibly being TRBD2 (5 bases). CDR1 and CDR2 from the germline V gene are SGHNT and YENEEA. V lost 4 bases to trimming and J lost 7 bases, with 17 bases between them. The CDR3 contains 15 residues. The CDR3 spells CASSSVGSWANEQFF. The DNA for the CDR3 is TGTGCCAGCAGCTCTGTAGGGAGTTGGGCGAATGAGCAGTTCTTC.

V gene TRBV5-6 combines with J gene TRBJ1-4, with TRBD1 matching over 10 bases. This CDR3 region has 16 residues. After removal of 4 bases from V and 0 bases from J, the junction contained 3 bases not matched to a gene. The V gene's germline CDR1 is SGHDT and CDR2 YYEEEE. DNA of the CDR3: TGTGCCAGCAGCCCGACAGGGGGCTCAACTAATGAAAAACTGTTTTTT. This encodes CASSPTGGSTNEKLFF.

This clone has only a few counts. The rearrangement uses TRBV25-1 and TRBJ1-1; 11 bases are a match to TRBD1. V was pared by 5 bases and J by 3 bases, with 8 bases of the junction left unmatched. CDR1 is MGHDK, CDR2 SYGVNS, per germline. CDR3 length: 16 amino acids. The CDR3: CASSPGTGGAYTEAFF. The CDR3 DNA follows: TGTGCCAGCAGTCCCGGGACAGGGGGGGCATACACTGAAGCTTTCTTT.

This chain's CDR3 is CASRGTGGHHEQYF. The CDR3 DNA is TGTGCCAGCAGAGGGACAGGGGGTCATCACGAGCAGTACTTC. This sequence joins TRBV6-1 and TRBJ2-7, with 11 bases aligning to TRBD1. Germline CDR1 reads MNHNS; CDR2 reads SASEGT. The CDR3 is 14 amino acids. V was pared by 6 bases and J by 5 bases, with 6 bases of the junction left unmatched.

J is TRBJ2-7 and V is TRBV7-2, with D uncertain. CDR3 size: 12 residues. The ends were cut back, 1 base at V and 2 bases at J, with 3 bases in the middle. CDR1 is SGHTA and CDR2 is FQGNSA in the germline V gene. The CDR3 protein is CASSLDTYEQYF. CDR3 coding DNA: TGTGCCAGCAGCTTAGACACCTACGAGCAGTACTTC.

The chain uses TRBV5-5 and TRBJ2-3; unclear D gene. The ends were cut back, 4 bases at V and 2 bases at J, with 11 bases in the middle. Germline assignment: CDR1 SGHKS and CDR2 YYEKEE (reference sequence). CDR3 length: 14 residues. The CDR3 DNA sequence: TGTGCCAGCAGCCAACTAAATCCCACAGATACGCAGTATTTT. This sequence encodes CASSQLNPTDTQYF.

The genes are TRBV7-2 and TRBJ1-4, with D unresolved. Trimming took 4 bases from V and 5 from J, leaving 8 bases between them. Germline loops: CDR1 SGHTA, CDR2 FQGNSA. This CDR3 region has 13 residues. The DNA of the CDR3 is TGTGCCAGCAGCTCCACTCTAAATGAAAAACTGTTTTTT. Its translation is CASSSTLNEKLFF.